Shown below are 6 T cell receptor beta chains from a single sample sequenced in a study of T-cell memory formation after mild COVID-19 (dated by TCRdb to the early 2020s). Library creation used 5' RACE. The run used an Illumina NovaSeq 6000. TCRdb itself trimmed the public reads at Q25 with fastp, ran MiXCR and retained productive beta chains. Entries that share a CDR3 protein sequence are merged under the most common genes and DNA. The sample records about 100,000 distinct CDR3 sequences, 15% to 20% of which are singletons. Around 5.5% of the sample is in the top ten clones. The sequencing input was PBMCs or a T cell subset sorted from them (not recorded which). The receptors were gathered from a man between 18 and 35 years old who had mild COVID-19 (a few samples of this study predate the infection). The sample titles of this study are shuffled in the database, so cell type and time point are left out; the donor was told from shared clones.

This rearrangement joins TRBV5-1 to TRBJ2-5; 8 bases are a match to TRBD2. The V gene's germline CDR1 is SGHRS and CDR2 YFSETQ. This CDR3 is 15 amino acids long. V lost 1 base to trimming and J lost 2 bases; unmatched junction nucleotides: 4. DNA for the CDR3: TGCGCCAGCAGCTTGCCGGGGGGGGCTCAAGAGACCCAGTACTTC. It is translated as CASSLPGGAQETQYF.

This chain links TRBV7-9 with TRBJ2-2; maybe TRBD1 (6 bases). Germline loops: CDR1 SEHNR, CDR2 FQNEAQ (reference sequence). This CDR3 contains 15 residues. The V and J ends lost 5 bases and 4 bases respectively, with 14 bases between them. CDR3 coding DNA: TGTGCCAGCAGCGTCGGGACACTTCCCACCGGGGAGCTGTTTTTT. It yields the protein CASSVGTLPTGELFF.

The gene calls are TRBV18 and TRBJ2-7; tentatively, D is TRBD1 (7 bases). This CDR3 comprises 14 residues. Trimming left V 2 bases short and J 7 bases short, with 15 bases between. Germline CDR1 and CDR2: KGHSH and LQKENI. The CDR3 DNA is TGTGCCAGCTCACCAGGGAGGCAGGGGGTAGAGCAGTACTTC. Protein sequence: CASSPGRQGVEQYF.

This chain uses TRBV12-3 or TRBV12-4 with TRBJ2-3, with D possibly matching TRBD1 (6 bases). Trimming took 3 bases from V and 1 from J, leaving 14 bases between them. The CDR3 has 16 amino acids. The CDR3 loop is CASSLGDTGRTDTQYF. CDR3 nucleotides: TGTGCCAGCAGTTTGGGGGACACAGGACGCACAGATACGCAGTATTTT.

This chain connects TRBV5-1 to TRBJ2-5; 8 bases map to TRBD1. Germline CDR1 SGHRS, CDR2 YFSETQ. The length of the CDR3 is 15 residues. J was trimmed by 5 bases and V by 2 bases; bases with no gene match: 8. The CDR3 loop is CASSFSPGGEETQYF. The CDR3 DNA reads TGCGCCAGCAGCTTTAGTCCAGGGGGCGAGGAGACCCAGTACTTC.

This sequence joins TRBV7-2 and TRBJ2-6; 8 bases are shared with TRBD2. V was pared by 5 bases and J by 0 bases, with 6 bases of the junction left unmatched. Per the germline V gene, CDR1 is SGHTA and CDR2 is FQGNSA. The CDR3 extends over 17 amino acids. The CDR3 DNA reads TGTGCCAGCAGCCGAAGCGGGGGAAGCTCTGGGGCCAACGTCCTGACTTTC. This translates into CASSRSGGSSGANVLTF.